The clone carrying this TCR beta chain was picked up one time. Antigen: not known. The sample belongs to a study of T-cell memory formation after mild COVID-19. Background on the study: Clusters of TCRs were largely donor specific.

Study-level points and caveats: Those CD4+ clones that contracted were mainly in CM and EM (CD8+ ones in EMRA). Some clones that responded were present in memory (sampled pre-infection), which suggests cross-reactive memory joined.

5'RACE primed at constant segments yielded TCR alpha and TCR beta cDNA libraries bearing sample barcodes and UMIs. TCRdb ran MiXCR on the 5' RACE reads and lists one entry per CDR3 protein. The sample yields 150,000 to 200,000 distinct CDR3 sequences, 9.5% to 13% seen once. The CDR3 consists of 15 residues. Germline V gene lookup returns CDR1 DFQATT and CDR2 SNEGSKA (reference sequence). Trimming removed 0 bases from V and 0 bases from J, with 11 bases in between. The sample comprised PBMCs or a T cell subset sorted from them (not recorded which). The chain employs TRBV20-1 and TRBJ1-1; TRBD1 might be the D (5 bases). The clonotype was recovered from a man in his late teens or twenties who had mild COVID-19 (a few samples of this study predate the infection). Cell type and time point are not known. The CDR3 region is CSARDVGTMNTEAFF. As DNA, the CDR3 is TGCAGTGCTAGAGATGTGGGGACGATGAACACTGAAGCTTTCTTT.